This passage covers 30 T cell receptor beta chains from one sample sequenced in a study of shared clonotypes between healthy human individuals. The assay was immunoSEQ multiplex PCR, and TCRdb's table has in-frame clones only and misses some. The data contain about a million clones, around 77% of them singletons. Source material: memory CD4+ T cells from PBMCs. Subset specified: CD45RA-negative fraction. These receptors came from a man aged 18-30 years in good health. Some clones in this sample may be carry-over from other donors' samples.

V is TRBV5-6 and J is TRBJ1-1; weak D call: TRBD1 (6 bases). With 2 bases removed from V and 8 bases from J, the gap between germline ends came to 19 bases. The germline CDR1 and CDR2 sequences are SGHDT and YYEEEE. The CDR3 is 15 residues long. The CDR3 region is CASSLSPRQGTEAFF. The CDR3 coding sequence is TGTGCCAGCAGCTTAAGCCCCCGGCAGGGGACCGAAGCTTTCTTT.

The gene calls are TRBV4-1 and TRBJ2-7; D could derive from TRBD1 or TRBD2 (7 bases each). Germline V gene lookup returns CDR1 MGHRA and CDR2 YSYEKL. V was shortened by 4 bases and J by 2 bases, with 27 bases between the two germline ends. This CDR3 comprises 19 residues. The CDR3 DNA follows: TGCGCCAGCAGCCTGTACAGGGGTGGTGAGACTAGCAAGACCTACGAGCAGTACTTC. This codes for CASSLYRGGETSKTYEQYF.

The chain has TRBV29-1 and TRBJ2-1; no definite D call. Germline CDR1 SQVTM, CDR2 ANQGSEA. CDR3 length equals 14 residues. Trimming removed 4 bases from V and 1 base from J, with 11 bases in between. Here the CDR3 DNA reads TGCAGCGTTGGGCTTAGTTGGTCCTACAATGAGCAGTTCTTC. Protein product: CSVGLSWSYNEQFF.

This rearrangement joins TRBV27 to TRBJ2-3; TRBD2 matches 9 bases. This CDR3 is 15 amino acids long. The V gene end was trimmed by 4 bases and the J gene end by 1 base; junction bases not matched to a gene: 3. Germline lookup yields CDR1 MNHEY and CDR2 SMNVEV (reference sequence). CDR3 loop: CASSSRTSGTDTQYF. CDR3 sequence (DNA): TGTGCCAGCAGTTCCCGGACTAGCGGCACAGATACGCAGTATTTT.

This chain joins TRBV15 and TRBJ2-7, with D perhaps given as TRBD1 or TRBD2 (5 bases each). This CDR3 comprises 14 residues. The V and J ends lost 1 base and 0 bases respectively, with 7 bases between them. The germline V gene encodes CDR1 LNHNV and CDR2 YYDKDF (reference sequence). The CDR3 region is CATSRGGISYEQYF. CDR3 in DNA: TGTGCCACCAGCAGAGGGGGGATCTCCTACGAGCAGTACTTC.

This chain joins TRBV6-1 and TRBJ2-7; D possibly matches TRBD1 or TRBD2 (5 bases each). Germline values: CDR1 MNHNS, CDR2 SASEGT. The CDR3 has 13 amino acids. V was shortened by 3 bases and J by 7 bases, with 13 bases between the two germline ends. The CDR3 bases are TGTGCCAGCAGTGACCCCAGGGACCATGAGCAGTACTTC. Translating gives CASSDPRDHEQYF.

This chain uses TRBV5-1 with TRBJ1-1, with no clear D. V lost 3 bases and J 7 bases, leaving 13 bases between the germline ends. This CDR3 region has 13 residues. CDR1 is SGHRS and CDR2 is YFSETQ in the germline V gene. The CDR3 loop reads CASSSIVGSEAFF. The CDR3 DNA reads TGCGCCAGCAGCTCGATAGTAGGGAGTGAAGCTTTCTTT.

The J gene is TRBJ2-1, the V gene TRBV7-8, with 7 bases aligning to TRBD2. CDR1 is SGHVS and CDR2 is FQNEAQ in the germline V gene. V gave up 4 bases and J gave up 8 bases; unmatched junction bases: 8. This CDR3 is built from 14 residues. The CDR3 here is CASSSREDSHEQFF. The CDR3 DNA reads as TGTGCCAGCAGCTCCCGGGAGGATTCCCATGAGCAGTTCTTC.

The chain links TRBV7-9 to TRBJ2-3; 7 nucleotides match TRBD2. The CDR3 totals 17 residues. Germline V gene sequence: CDR1 SEHNR, CDR2 FQNEAQ (reference sequence). The V and J ends lost 3 bases and 0 bases, in that order; junction bases with no gene match: 9. Here the CDR3 reads CASSFASGTFSTDTQYF. The CDR3 region has the DNA TGTGCCAGCAGCTTCGCTAGCGGAACTTTTAGCACAGATACGCAGTATTTT.

This clone was counted many times. The genes are TRBV5-5 and TRBJ2-7; 11 bases are shared with TRBD1. J gave up 6 bases and V 1 base, and 3 bases lay outside the gene matches. The germline V gene encodes CDR1 SGHKS and CDR2 YYEKEE (reference sequence). The CDR3 loop spans 14 amino acids. CDR3 amino acids: CASSLWTGGAEQYF. In DNA form, the CDR3 reads TGTGCCAGCAGCTTGTGGACAGGGGGCGCCGAGCAGTACTTC.

The V call is TRBV28, the J call TRBJ2-5, with 8 bases identical to TRBD1. Germline V gives CDR1 MDHEN, CDR2 SYDVKM. This CDR3 region has 15 residues. V was pared by 5 bases and J by 0 bases, with 5 bases of the junction left unmatched. The CDR3 bases are TGTGCCAGCAGTCGACAGGGGAACCACCAAGAGACCCAGTACTTC. It specifies CASSRQGNHQETQYF.

CDR3: CASRRAGTGQETQYF. The CDR3 DNA reads TGTGCCAGCAGGAGAGCCGGGACAGGGCAAGAGACCCAGTACTTC. This sequence joins TRBV6-5 and TRBJ2-5, with 9 bases identical to TRBD1. The V segment lost 6 bases and the J segment 2 bases; nucleotides outside the gene matches: 7. Germline CDR1 and CDR2: MNHEY and SVGAGI. This CDR3 is 15 amino acids long.

This chain connects TRBV28 to TRBJ1-5, with a tentative D call TRBD1 (5 bases). The germline CDR1 and CDR2 sequences are MDHEN and SYDVKM. Trimming cost V 1 base and J 4 bases, with 23 bases left between them. The CDR3 loop spans 19 amino acids. The CDR3 sequence is CASSLFGREAGSQNQPQHF. CDR3 nucleotide sequence: TGTGCCAGCAGTTTATTCGGCAGGGAGGCCGGATCCCAAAATCAGCCCCAGCATTTT.

The chain carries TRBV15 and TRBJ1-5; 9 positions match TRBD1. The length of the CDR3 is 16 residues. The J segment lost 4 bases and the V segment lost 2 bases, leaving 6 bases of the junction unmatched. Germline lookup yields CDR1 LNHNV and CDR2 YYDKDF (reference sequence). The CDR3 DNA reads TGTGCCACCAGCAGATTCCGGGACAGGGAGAATCAGCCCCAGCATTTT. It translates to CATSRFRDRENQPQHF.

This chain connects TRBV5-8 to TRBJ1-5; maybe TRBD1 (5 bases). The length of the CDR3 is 16 residues. Trimming took off 0 bases at V and 2 bases at J, with 12 bases between the two ends. The germline CDR1 and CDR2 sequences are SGHTS and YDEGEE. The CDR3 loop is CASSLARGGGNQPQHF. DNA of the CDR3: TGTGCCAGCAGCTTGGCGCGGGGCGGTGGCAATCAGCCCCAGCATTTT.

The chain uses TRBV28 and TRBJ2-7, with TRBD1 identical over 9 bases. The germline V gene has CDR1 MDHEN and CDR2 SYDVKM. V was pared by 8 bases and J by 5 bases, with 13 bases of the junction left unmatched. This CDR3 comprises 15 residues. The CDR3 is CASETQGQGKHEQYF. In DNA, the CDR3 is TGTGCCAGCGAAACGCAGGGACAGGGTAAACACGAGCAGTACTTC.

The chain employs TRBV30 and TRBJ2-1; no firm D call. Trimming stripped 0 bases from V and 8 bases from J, with 17 bases between. The CDR3 spans 15 residues. The V gene's germline CDR1 is GTSNPN and CDR2 SVGIG (reference sequence). DNA of the CDR3: TGTGCCTGGAGTGTAAAAGTCCTATTGCGACATGAGCAGTTCTTC. Translating it yields CAWSVKVLLRHEQFF.

This clone was picked up one time. J is TRBJ2-3 and V is TRBV5-1; no reliable D call. The CDR3 contains 15 residues. With 1 base removed from V and 4 bases from J, the gap between germline ends came to 13 bases. CDR1 and CDR2 (germline): SGHRS, YFSETQ. CDR3 in amino acids: CASSLNGYGPDTQYF. CDR3 in DNA: TGCGCCAGCAGCTTGAACGGGTATGGACCAGATACGCAGTATTTT.

The gene calls are TRBV9 and TRBJ2-7; TRBD2 aligns across 8 bases. CDR1 and CDR2 (germline): SGDLS, YYNGEE. The CDR3 runs 14 residues. J lost 3 bases, V lost 7 bases, and 9 bases had no gene match. The CDR3 sequence is CASGRGLGNYEQYF. CDR3 bases: TGTGCCAGCGGGCGGGGACTAGGGAACTACGAGCAGTACTTC.

The J gene is TRBJ2-2, the V gene TRBV4-2; D is unclear. Germline V CDR1 and CDR2: LGHNA, YNFKEQ. There are 15 residues in the CDR3. V lost 0 bases, J lost 2 bases, and 7 bases lay in between. CDR3 in amino acids: CASSQDLANTGELFF. CDR3 nucleotides: TGTGCCAGCAGCCAAGATTTGGCAAACACCGGGGAGCTGTTTTTT.

The V call is TRBV27, the J call TRBJ1-5, with D perhaps matching TRBD1 (6 bases). Trimming took off 3 bases at V and 6 bases at J, with 12 bases between the two ends. Germline V lookup: CDR1 MNHEY, CDR2 SMNVEV (reference sequence). This CDR3 comprises 14 residues. Here the CDR3 reads CASSFRGASQPQHF. CDR3 DNA sequence: TGTGCCAGCAGTTTTCGGGGGGCAAGTCAGCCCCAGCATTTT.

Regarding this clone: A read error is likely here: a far larger clone is one base away. This rearrangement joins TRBV7-8 to TRBJ2-7, with no clear D. Germline V gene data show CDR1 as SGHVS and CDR2 as FQNEAQ. The CDR3 sequence is 15 residues long. The CDR3 DNA reads as TGTGCCAGCAGTTTCCTCCGCTACTCACCCTACGAGCGGTACTTC. It yields the protein CASSFLRYSPYERYF.

On this clone itself: Different DNA sequences within this sample yield the same CDR3. The chain is built from TRBV9 and TRBJ2-1, with 7 bases lining up with TRBD2. This CDR3 spans 16 amino acids. Germline CDR1 is SGDLS and CDR2 is YYNGEE. Unmatched junction bases numbered 4, after V lost 0 bases and J lost 1 base. The CDR3 region is CASSVVGGRSYNEQFF. Written as DNA, the CDR3 is TGTGCCAGCAGCGTAGTGGGGGGGAGATCCTACAATGAGCAGTTCTTC.

The chain combines TRBV11-2 with TRBJ2-7, with a weak D call TRBD1 (6 bases). Germline V gene lookup returns CDR1 SGHAT and CDR2 FQNNGV. Trimming shortened V by 1 base and J by 2 bases, and 12 bases separated the two germline ends. The CDR3 runs 15 residues. CDR3 protein: CASSLAEGDPYEQYF. The CDR3 DNA reads TGTGCCAGCAGCTTAGCTGAGGGGGACCCCTACGAGCAGTACTTC. The full variable domain, with the rest looked up from reference TRBV11-2 and TRBJ2-7, is EAGVAQSPRYKIIEKRQSVAFWCNPISGHATLYWYQQILGQGPKLLIQFQNNGVVDDSQLPKDRFSAERLKGVDSTLKIQPAKLEDSAVYLCASSLAEGDPYEQYFGPGTRLTVT.

The rearrangement uses TRBV6-1 and TRBJ1-5; TRBD1 is a possible D gene (5 bases). The CDR3 consists of 13 residues. CDR1 MNHNS and CDR2 SASEGT come from the germline V gene. The V end was cut by 5 bases, the J end by 2 bases, with 7 bases between. CDR3 protein: CASSRDRNQPQHF. CDR3 nucleotide sequence: TGTGCCAGCAGTCGGGACCGCAATCAGCCCCAGCATTTT.

This rearrangement joins TRBV4-2 to TRBJ1-5; no clear D gene. CDR3 size: 15 residues. The V end lost 3 bases, the J end lost 0 bases, and 9 bases lay between the germline ends. Per germline, CDR1 LGHNA and CDR2 YNFKEQ. The CDR3 here is CASSHGMYSNQPQHF. DNA for the CDR3: TGTGCCAGCAGCCATGGGATGTATAGCAATCAGCCCCAGCATTTT.

This chain links TRBV6-1 with TRBJ2-7; unclear D gene. From germline, CDR1 is MNHNS and CDR2 SASEGT. The CDR3 runs 14 residues. V lost 6 bases, J lost 2 bases, and 14 bases lay in between. DNA of the CDR3: TGTGCCAGCAGGGGTGTAGGGATCCCCTACGAGCAGTACTTC. The encoded protein is CASRGVGIPYEQYF.

The chain combines TRBV10-3 with TRBJ2-7; 8 bases agree with TRBD1. Per the germline V gene, CDR1 is ENHRY and CDR2 is SYGVKD. This CDR3 is built from 12 residues. The ends lost 11 bases at V and 3 bases at J; junction bases unmatched: 6. The CDR3 DNA reads TGTGCCGTACAGGGGGGCTACTACGAGCAGTACTTC. Its translation is CAVQGGYYEQYF.

The chain combines TRBV4-2 with TRBJ2-1, with 9 nucleotides matching TRBD2. CDR1 and CDR2 from the germline V gene are LGHNA and YNFKEQ. There are 16 residues in the CDR3. V dropped 2 bases and J dropped 5; count of bases not matched to a gene: 7. CDR3 in DNA: TGTGCCAGCAGCCAATATAGCGGGAGTTCCCACAATGAGCAGTTCTTC. Residues: CASSQYSGSSHNEQFF.

V and J are TRBV4-2 and TRBJ1-4, with 8 bases that match TRBD1. Trimming cost V 1 base and J 6 bases; bases outside gene matches: 16. This CDR3 spans 19 amino acids. Germline CDR1 is LGHNA and CDR2 is YNFKEQ. The CDR3 sequence: CASSQVVGDRSQVYEKLFF. As DNA, the CDR3 is TGTGCCAGCAGCCAAGTGGTCGGGGACAGGTCCCAAGTATATGAAAAACTGTTTTTT.